The T cell receptor beta chain described here comes from a study of regulatory T cells in long-lasting Graves disease. On the study more broadly: Newly diagnosed Graves' patients had under 3 months of antithyroid drugs.

Construction of TCR beta libraries relied on iRepertoire HTBI primers and on Arm-PCR targeting CDR3 regions. A single record per CDR3 protein comes from TCRdb applying MiXCR to the multiplex PCR reads. The sample lists over 350,000 distinct CDR3 sequences, roughly 15% occurring once. CDR1 SGHRS and CDR2 YFSETQ come from the germline V gene. Trimming removed 0 bases from V and 4 bases from J, with 10 bases in between. The CDR3 contains 14 residues. Study findings and constraints: Limited samples may have lowered accuracy. Persistent patients had more shared public clonotypes (around 2,500) than new patients (about 870).

Time point described: newly diagnosed GD, antithyroid drugs for less than 3 months. Generation of the TCR library employed RNA extracted from PBMCs. This clonotype was observed a handful of times. Its antigen is unknown. Separately, the same data were catalogued under a study of T cells in Graves' hyperthyroidism and ophthalmopathy. That publication notes: Model predictions of ophthalmopathy came a median roughly 6.7 months before onset.

The sample here was peripheral blood mononuclear cells (PBMCs), taken at new diagnosis, from a patient treated with antithyroid drugs. The chain employs TRBV5-1 and TRBJ1-2; D is ambiguous. This clonotype was sampled from a middle-aged woman with Graves disease. CDR3 protein: CASSLATDLYGYTF. CDR3 nucleotides: TGCGCCAGCAGCTTGGCCACCGACCTCTATGGCTACACCTTC.